This T cell receptor beta chain was captured by sequencing in a study of OX40 agonist ivuxolimab in advanced cancers. This clone appeared a single time. TCRdb keeps only in-frame clones here, not all; method: immunoSEQ multiplex PCR. The repertoire consists of 90,000 to 100,000 clones, with nearly 90% occurring once and the leading ten covering around 0.15%. The origin of this receptor is an adult with an advanced solid tumor such as melanoma, head and neck, liver or kidney cancer. Sequenced here: CD4+ or CD8+ T cells sorted from blood, sampled in a trial of the OX40 agonist ivuxolimab.

The DNA for the CDR3 is TGTGCCAGCTCGTTCCGGACTAGCGGGAACAATGAGCAGTTCTTC. Protein: CASSFRTSGNNEQFF. This chain joins TRBV28 and TRBJ2-1, with 12 bases that match TRBD2. The CDR3 loop spans 15 amino acids. V lost 8 bases, J lost 5 bases, and 7 bases stayed unmatched. The V gene's germline CDR1 is MDHEN and CDR2 SYDVKM.